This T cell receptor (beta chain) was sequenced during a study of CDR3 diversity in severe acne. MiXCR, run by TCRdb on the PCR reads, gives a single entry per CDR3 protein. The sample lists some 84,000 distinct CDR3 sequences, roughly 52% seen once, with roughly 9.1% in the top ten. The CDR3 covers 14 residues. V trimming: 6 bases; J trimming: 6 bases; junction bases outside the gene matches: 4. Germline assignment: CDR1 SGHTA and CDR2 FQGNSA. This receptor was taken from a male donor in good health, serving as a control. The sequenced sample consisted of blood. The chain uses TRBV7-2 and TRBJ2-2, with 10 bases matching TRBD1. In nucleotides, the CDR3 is TGTGCCAGCAGGACCGGGACAGGGGCCGGGGAGCTGTTTTTT. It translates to CASRTGTGAGELFF.